Listed here are 9 T cell receptor beta chains from one sample, sequenced in a study of Graves' ophthalmopathy and Graves' hyperthyroidism. Amplified TCR beta CDR3 regions were obtained using RNA transcripts as template. First-round RT-PCR used HTBI primers; second-round multiplex PCR followed. TCRdb re-called the multiplex PCR reads with MiXCR, one entry per CDR3 protein. The sample yields some 240,000 distinct CDR3 sequences, less than 55% seen once. The sample consisted of peripheral blood. The receptors shown here come from an adult man with Graves' ophthalmopathy.

In regard to this clonotype: The junction shows a germline mismatch at one end, possibly a read error. The V call is TRBV7-9, the J call TRBJ2-5; D unclear. Germline lookup yields CDR1 SEHNR and CDR2 FQNEAQ (reference sequence). The CDR3 loop spans 12 amino acids. CDR3 sequence: CASSLDVGLGFF. CDR3 DNA: TGTGCCAGCAGCTTAGACGTAGGGTTGGGGTTCTTC.

The rearrangement joins TRBV19 to TRBJ2-7; either TRBD1 or TRBD2 may supply D (5 bases each). CDR1 LNHDA and CDR2 SQIVND come from the germline V gene (reference sequence). The CDR3 loop spans 13 amino acids. Trimming cost V 11 bases and J 9 bases, with 23 bases left between them. The CDR3, as DNA: TGTGCCGGTCGTGACCGGGACCCCGATCGGCAGTACTTC. Encoded protein: CAGRDRDPDRQYF.

V is TRBV20-1 and J is TRBJ1-2; 7 bases fit TRBD1. This CDR3 is 12 amino acids long. V was clipped by 4 bases and J by 2 bases; unmatched bases: 1. CDR1 is DFQATT, CDR2 SNEGSKA, per germline (reference sequence). The CDR3 region has the DNA TGCAGTGCTAAACAGGGGAACTATGGCTACACCTTC. Translating it yields CSAKQGNYGYTF.

The rearrangement joins TRBV10-3 to TRBJ1-3; 10 bases align to TRBD1. CDR1 ENHRY and CDR2 SYGVKD come from the germline V gene. Trimming cost V 8 bases and J 0 bases; bases outside gene matches: 1. This CDR3 is built from 14 residues. DNA for the CDR3: TGTGCCATCGGGGACAGGGGCTCTGGAAACACCATATATTTT. This translates into CAIGDRGSGNTIYF.

This clonotype was found a few times. The J gene is TRBJ2-5, the V gene TRBV7-9; 7 positions match TRBD1. There are 15 residues in the CDR3. Germline V lookup: CDR1 SEHNR, CDR2 FQNEAQ (reference sequence). Trimming removed 5 bases from V and 2 bases from J; junction bases left unmatched: 8. The CDR3 sequence: CASSPGTVRQETQYF. The CDR3 DNA reads TGTGCCAGCAGCCCCGGGACAGTTCGGCAAGAGACCCAGTACTTC.

The chain uses TRBV20-1 and TRBJ1-2; possible D gene TRBD1, 6 bases. V was shortened by 3 bases and J by 7 bases, with 12 bases between the two germline ends. Germline V CDR1 and CDR2: DFQATT, SNEGSKA (reference sequence). This CDR3 region has 12 residues. The CDR3 sequence: CSASRGGGGYTF. The DNA for the CDR3 is TGCAGTGCTAGTAGAGGGGGAGGTGGCTACACCTTC.

This chain joins TRBV7-9 and TRBJ1-1, with D unclear. The germline gives CDR1 SEHNR, CDR2 FQNEAQ (reference sequence). This CDR3 region has 11 residues. The V and J ends lost 5 bases and 12 bases respectively, with 13 bases between them. The CDR3 loop is CASSQGKVPFF. Here the CDR3 DNA reads TGTGCCAGCAGCCAAGGGAAAGTACCTTTCTTT.

On this clonotype: A read error is possible here, since a much larger clone lies one base away. The chain joins TRBV25-1 to TRBJ1-1; TRBD1 is a possible D gene (6 bases). The CDR3 totals 12 residues. Per germline, CDR1 MGHDK and CDR2 SYGVNS. The CDR3 coding sequence is TGTGCCAGCAGTGTGGGGACACATGAAGCTTCCTTT. Protein sequence: CASSVGTHEASF.

This clonotype was picked up a small number of times. The V and J genes are TRBV24-1 and TRBJ2-7, with 9 bases matching TRBD1. From germline, CDR1 is KGHDR and CDR2 SFDVKD. This CDR3 region has 14 residues. V shed 5 bases, J shed 3 bases, and the junction held 4 bases outside the gene matches. The DNA for the CDR3 is TGTGCCACCAGTGGGCCGGGACAGGGCTACGAGCAGTACTTC. Amino acid sequence: CATSGPGQGYEQYF.